This passage covers 5 T cell receptor beta chains from one sample sequenced in a study of T cell responses to AZD1222 COVID-19 vaccine. Assay used: immunoSEQ multiplex PCR; TCRdb lists only in-frame clones, some missing. The sample records tens of thousands of clones, about 90% being singletons. The source material was peripheral blood, sampled 28 days after the second AZD1222 dose. All receptors come from an adult who received the AZD1222 COVID-19 vaccine.

The V and J genes are TRBV19 and TRBJ1-2; no definite D call. This CDR3 contains 13 residues. V lost 4 bases, J lost 4 bases, and 10 bases lay in between. Per the germline V gene, CDR1 is LNHDA and CDR2 is SQIVND (reference sequence). The CDR3 here is CASSNQEPYGYTF. CDR3 sequence (DNA): TGTGCCAGTAGTAATCAGGAGCCCTATGGCTACACCTTC.

The chain couples TRBV11-3 to TRBJ2-3; no definite D call. Trimming shortened V by 7 bases and J by 1 base, and 6 bases separated the two germline ends. There are 12 residues in the CDR3. The germline gives CDR1 SGHNT, CDR2 YENEEA. The CDR3, as DNA: TGTGCCAGCACCCGCGGCACAGATACGCAGTATTTT. As protein: CASTRGTDTQYF.

The CDR3 sequence: CASSKGVAGSETQYF. CDR3 DNA sequence: TGTGCCAGCAGCAAAGGCGTGGCAGGGTCTGAGACCCAGTACTTC. V and J are TRBV7-2 and TRBJ2-5; maybe TRBD1 (5 bases). There are 15 residues in the CDR3. Looked up from germline, CDR1 is SGHTA and CDR2 is FQGNSA. Trimming took 5 bases from V and 5 from J, leaving 18 bases between them.

The chain couples TRBV3-1 (or the pseudogene TRBV3-2) to TRBJ1-1; D is uncertain. Trimming took off 1 base at V and 8 bases at J, with 8 bases between the two ends. In germline, CDR1 is LGHDT, CDR2 YNNKEL (reference sequence). The CDR3 has 12 amino acids. DNA of the CDR3: TGTGCCAGCAGCCAAGCGAATAAGGAAGCTTTCTTT. This codes for CASSQANKEAFF.

The rearrangement links TRBV7-2 to TRBJ2-3; D gene ambiguous. The V and J ends lost 1 base and 4 bases respectively, with 9 bases between them. Germline V gives CDR1 SGHTA, CDR2 FQGNSA. This CDR3 has 14 residues. DNA for the CDR3: TGTGCCAGCAGCTTAGATCTAGGAGCAGATACGCAGTATTTT. It codes for CASSLDLGADTQYF. Combining the CDR3 with reference TRBV7-2 and TRBJ2-3 gives the whole variable domain GAGVSQSPSNKVTEKGKDVELRCDPISGHTALYWYRQSLGQGLEFLIYFQGNSAPDKSGLPSDRFSAERTGGSVSTLTIQRTQQEDSAVYLCASSLDLGADTQYFGPGTRLTVL.